This T cell receptor (beta chain) was retrieved from a study of monozygotic twins with inflammatory bowel disease. Each UMI harboured a 6-nucleotide sample barcode and was appended via template switching. Following a re-call of the 5' RACE reads, TCRdb has one entry per CDR3 protein and lacks DNA. The sample table sets out around 190,000 distinct CDR3 sequences. As for this clonotype: What it binds is not known.

Each donor gave about 2.5 ml of peripheral blood. The study, taken as a whole, reports: Patients received differing immunosuppressive treatments, which may have added variability to their repertoires.

The CDR3 covers 13 residues. Germline V gene lookup returns CDR1 MNHEY and CDR2 SMNVEV (reference sequence). The source is a human donor with ulcerative colitis or Crohn's disease, or a healthy co-twin of an affected twin (not recorded which). The chain is built from TRBV27 and TRBJ1-5; lacking DNA, the TRBD1 call made by TCRdb goes unchecked. Material: blood. CDR3 loop: CASSLLGGQPQHF.